This T cell receptor beta chain emerged from a study of spatial heterogeneity in lung cancer. Study conclusions and caveats: At tumor resection, ubiquitous expanded TCRs were detected in blood more often than later.

Time point in this sample: sample taken at primary tumor resection. Tumor, nontumor lung or frozen PBMC supplied whole RNA, sequenced without sorting. This clonotype showed up many times. Its antigen remains unknown. The CDR3 consists of 13 residues. CDR1 SQVTM and CDR2 ANQGSEA come from the germline V gene. V dropped 6 bases and J dropped 2 bases, with 11 bases sitting between them. TCRdb used MiXCR to reprocess the 5' RACE reads, holding one entry per CDR3 protein. This table holds 45,000 to 55,000 distinct CDR3 sequences, approximately 5.3% found once. The material sequenced was PBMCs, taken at surgery. The chain recombines TRBV29-1 with TRBJ1-3, with D possibly TRBD1 on 6 matching bases. The source of this sequence is a male donor with early-stage non-small cell lung cancer. CDR3 protein: CSVAGHPGNTIYF. CDR3 bases: TGCAGCGTCGCGGGACATCCTGGAAACACCATATATTTT.